This is a list of T cell receptor beta chains from one sample in a study of blood T cell repertoires in COVID-19. The protocol was immunoSEQ multiplex PCR, while the TCRdb copy is restricted to in-frame clones and leaves out a portion. This sample has about 230,000 clones, with 88% found just once. Specimen: peripheral blood. These receptors were taken from a woman aged 55-75 years with acute or convalescent COVID-19. CDR3s leave out the opening cysteine and the closing phenylalanine or tryptophan. D genes are given only for firm matches. Some rows mark clone size as missing; the rest say once, few, many or name a class of expanded clone.

D: -
J: TRBJ2-7
V: TRBV5-6
size: few
CDR3: ASSLEWREQY

D: TRBD1
J: TRBJ2-2
V: TRBV5-1
size: -
CDR3: ASRGPTGGTGELF

D: -
J: TRBJ1-2
V: TRBV19
size: -
CDR3: ASTDPSRGGSWGYT

D: -
J: TRBJ2-1
V: TRBV7-2
size: -
CDR3: ASSFATGSNEQF

D: -
J: TRBJ2-1
V: TRBV5-6
size: -
CDR3: ASDRRGAANEQF

D: TRBD2
J: TRBJ2-1
V: TRBV7-6
size: -
CDR3: ASSLNLAGVGYNEQF

D: -
J: TRBJ2-3
V: TRBV25-1
size: once
CDR3: ASTSVRAQY

D: -
J: TRBJ1-2
V: TRBV25-1
size: -
CDR3: ASSRQDIGFYGYT

D: TRBD1
J: TRBJ2-7
V: TRBV12-5
size: -
CDR3: ASGSYRGKEGYEQY

D: -
J: TRBJ1-2
V: TRBV12-3/TRBV12-4
size: few
CDR3: ASSLVNRAYT

D: -
J: TRBJ1-1
V: TRBV7-9
size: -
CDR3: ASSPAFGTTNTEAF

D: -
J: TRBJ1-1
V: TRBV18
size: -
CDR3: ASSPSGTSEAF

D: TRBD2
J: TRBJ2-5
V: TRBV6-5
size: once
CDR3: ASRYSGRGETQY

D: -
J: TRBJ2-1
V: TRBV18
size: -
CDR3: ASSQGRNEQF

D: TRBD2
J: TRBJ2-3
V: TRBV3-1/TRBV3-2
size: once
CDR3: ASSQGFSGGAYTQY

D: -
J: TRBJ1-4
V: TRBV30
size: -
CDR3: AWGGTGNEKLF

D: -
J: TRBJ1-2
V: TRBV18
size: -
CDR3: ASSGGGYGYT

D: -
J: TRBJ2-2
V: TRBV7-6
size: -
CDR3: ASSGQGEINTGELF

D: -
J: TRBJ2-7
V: TRBV7-9
size: once
CDR3: ASSSGTSVYEQY

D: -
J: TRBJ1-6
V: TRBV9
size: -
CDR3: ASSVEGVGSPLH

D: -
J: TRBJ1-2
V: TRBV6-2/TRBV6-3
size: -
CDR3: ASSYSTGTYGYT

D: TRBD1
J: TRBJ1-2
V: TRBV6-4
size: few
CDR3: ASSDPPDRGNGYT

D: TRBD2
J: TRBJ2-2
V: TRBV7-2
size: few
CDR3: ASSLGGGSGLSGGELF

D: TRBD2
J: TRBJ2-1
V: TRBV15
size: once
CDR3: ATSRDGLAGHNEQF

D: TRBD2
J: TRBJ2-7
V: TRBV7-9
size: -
CDR3: ASSSTSGRLEQY

D: -
J: TRBJ2-1
V: TRBV6-6
size: -
CDR3: ASRGQALNEQF

D: TRBD1
J: TRBJ2-1
V: TRBV27
size: -
CDR3: ASSLTGGYYNEQF

D: TRBD2
J: TRBJ2-3
V: TRBV7-2
size: -
CDR3: ASSLGAGVGDTQY

D: -
J: TRBJ1-5
V: TRBV3-1/TRBV3-2
size: -
CDR3: ASSQVLGDTLQH

D: TRBD2
J: TRBJ2-3
V: TRBV5-5
size: -
CDR3: ASSLTSSGSSTDTQY